What follows are 23 T cell receptor beta chains derived from one specimen sequenced in a study of PD-L1 blockade in urothelial cancer. Sequencing was performed with immunoSEQ multiplex PCR; in TCRdb, only in-frame clones are kept and a portion is missing. The sample records tens of thousands of clones, about 86% being singletons. Sequencing was performed on PBMCs, taken around atezolizumab (anti-PD-L1) treatment. The receptors come from a man aged 45-65 years with urothelial cancer.

This chain uses TRBV11-2 with TRBJ2-1; 9 bases align to TRBD2. Germline loops: CDR1 SGHAT, CDR2 FQNNGV. V lost 4 bases, J lost 8 bases, and 12 bases stayed unmatched. The CDR3 extends over 16 amino acids. CDR3 nucleotides: TGTGCCAGCAGCTCAACTGGGGGCGGGGGGGGTTATGAGCAGTTCTTC. The encoded protein is CASSSTGGGGGYEQFF.

This chain connects TRBV28 to TRBJ1-5; maybe TRBD1 (5 bases). This CDR3 comprises 12 residues. CDR1 is MDHEN, CDR2 SYDVKM, per germline. The CDR3 loop is CATDRSNQPQHF. CDR3 nucleotide sequence: TGTGCTACTGACAGATCCAATCAGCCCCAGCATTTT.

This clone was seen a few times. V usage is TRBV6-1 and J usage is TRBJ2-4; weak D call: TRBD2 (7 bases). This CDR3 comprises 14 residues. V shed 4 bases and J shed 8 bases, with 15 bases lying between them. Germline CDR1 and CDR2: MNHNS and SASEGT. CDR3 coding DNA: TGTGCCAGCAGTGCTCGGCGGGGGCTGGACATTCAGTACTTC. It specifies CASSARRGLDIQYF.

On this clone itself: In the same sample, other DNA sequences code for this CDR3. The chain couples TRBV4-2 to TRBJ2-1; TRBD2 matches at 7 bases. The CDR3 consists of 16 residues. Germline CDR1 and CDR2: LGHNA and YNFKEQ. V shed 0 bases and J 7 bases; nucleotides not matched to a gene: 9. CDR3 sequence: CASSQDSGGSGNEQFF. The CDR3 nucleotides are TGTGCCAGCAGCCAAGATTCTGGCGGGAGTGGGAATGAGCAGTTCTTC.

The chain employs TRBV6-5 and TRBJ2-7, with 8 bases identical to TRBD1. The V and J ends lost 6 bases and 1 base, in that order; junction bases with no gene match: 8. The length of the CDR3 is 15 residues. CDR1 is MNHEY and CDR2 is SVGAGI in the germline V gene. The CDR3: CASSRPRTGSYEQYF. The CDR3 bases are TGTGCCAGCAGCCGACCCCGGACAGGGTCCTACGAGCAGTACTTC.

The chain links TRBV5-6 to TRBJ2-7; 9 bases are shared with TRBD1. This CDR3 has 16 residues. The V and J ends lost 2 bases and 5 bases, in that order; junction bases with no gene match: 11. The germline V gene encodes CDR1 SGHDT and CDR2 YYEEEE. In nucleotides, the CDR3 is TGTGCCAGCAGCTTTCAAGCCGGGACAGGGTTAAACGAGCAGTACTTC. As protein: CASSFQAGTGLNEQYF.

The rearrangement links TRBV5-1 to TRBJ2-1; TRBD2 matches 7 bases. J was trimmed by 4 bases and V by 7 bases; bases with no gene match: 14. Germline assignment: CDR1 SGHRS and CDR2 YFSETQ. The CDR3 loop spans 16 amino acids. CDR3 loop: CASHGTSGTAYNEQFF. CDR3 coding DNA: TGCGCCAGCCACGGCACCAGCGGGACTGCGTACAATGAGCAGTTCTTC.

CDR3 in amino acids: CASSVRGDTEAFF. The CDR3 coding sequence is TGTGCCAGCAGCGTACGGGGGGACACTGAAGCTTTCTTT. J is TRBJ1-1 and V is TRBV9; perhaps TRBD1 as D (5 bases). This CDR3 is 13 amino acids long. Trimming removed 1 base at V and 3 bases at J, with 7 bases between. Germline values: CDR1 SGDLS, CDR2 YYNGEE.

A note on this clone: This same CDR3 is encoded by further DNA sequences in the sample. This chain uses TRBV18 with TRBJ2-6, with TRBD1 identical over 8 bases. The V segment lost 3 bases and the J segment 3 bases; nucleotides outside the gene matches: 4. Germline V gives CDR1 KGHSH, CDR2 LQKENI. The CDR3 is made up of 16 amino acids. The CDR3 sequence: CASSPDRGSGANVLTF. CDR3 nucleotides: TGTGCCAGCTCACCCGACAGGGGTAGTGGGGCCAACGTCCTGACTTTC.

This chain connects TRBV19 to TRBJ1-4; D perhaps matches TRBD1 (5 bases). The germline CDR1 and CDR2 sequences are LNHDA and SQIVND (reference sequence). The CDR3 is 13 residues long. V was pared by 9 bases and J by 8 bases, with 16 bases between. The CDR3 region is CASTTGGKEKLFF. The CDR3 nucleotides are TGTGCCAGCACCACCGGGGGGAAGGAAAAACTGTTTTTT.

The chain employs TRBV5-5 and TRBJ2-3, with D possibly TRBD2 on 6 matching bases. The CDR3 loop spans 14 amino acids. Germline V lookup: CDR1 SGHKS, CDR2 YYEKEE (reference sequence). V lost 3 bases and J lost 4, with 12 bases in between. The CDR3 DNA follows: TGTGCCAGCAGCTCGGGAGACCCCGCAGATACGCAGTATTTT. Encoded protein: CASSSGDPADTQYF.

The V call is TRBV18, the J call TRBJ1-1, with TRBD1 as a possible D gene (6 bases). The CDR3 runs 14 residues. V was clipped by 2 bases and J by 0 bases, with 7 bases between them. Per the germline V gene, CDR1 is KGHSH and CDR2 is LQKENI. The chain's CDR3 is CASSPGGLNTEAFF. The CDR3 nucleotides read TGTGCCAGCTCACCAGGGGGCCTGAACACTGAAGCTTTCTTT.

This rearrangement joins TRBV25-1 to TRBJ1-2; weak D call: TRBD1 (5 bases). Trimming shortened V by 5 bases and J by 4 bases, and 17 bases separated the two germline ends. CDR3 length: 15 amino acids. Per germline, CDR1 MGHDK and CDR2 SYGVNS. Written as DNA, the CDR3 is TGTGCCAGCAGTCCCCGGGGACTGCCGAGCTATGGCTACACCTTC. Translating it yields CASSPRGLPSYGYTF.

The V gene is TRBV15, the J gene TRBJ1-1; D uncertain. The CDR3 spans 14 residues. Trimming removed 1 base at V and 3 bases at J, with 9 bases between. Per germline, CDR1 LNHNV and CDR2 YYDKDF (reference sequence). The CDR3 coding sequence is TGTGCCACCAGCAGAGGGGAGGGAGACACTGAAGCTTTCTTT. Its translation: CATSRGEGDTEAFF.

The chain has TRBV11-2 and TRBJ2-5; D is perhaps TRBD1 (6 bases). The CDR3 runs to 14 residues. CDR1 SGHAT and CDR2 FQNNGV come from the germline V gene. Trimming took 4 bases from V and 5 from J, leaving 14 bases between them. CDR3 in DNA: TGTGCCAGCAGCTCGTTGACAGGCCAGGAGACCCAGTACTTC. Protein sequence: CASSSLTGQETQYF.

J is TRBJ2-7 and V is TRBV2, with TRBD2 matching over 8 bases. V lost 4 bases, J lost 4 bases, and 12 bases stayed unmatched. The length of the CDR3 is 16 residues. In germline, CDR1 is SNHLY, CDR2 FYNNEI. In nucleotides, the CDR3 is TGTGCCAGCAGTGCTATGGGGGAGCGGGAGAAGTACGAGCAGTACTTC. As protein: CASSAMGEREKYEQYF.

The chain joins TRBV7-8 to TRBJ2-3; TRBD1 aligns across 7 bases. Germline lookup yields CDR1 SGHVS and CDR2 FQNEAQ. CDR3 length equals 16 residues. The junction had 5 bases not matched to a gene; V was cut back by 0 bases and J by 2 bases. The CDR3 sequence: CASSLAVTGFTDTQYF. The CDR3 bases are TGTGCCAGCAGCTTAGCTGTGACAGGGTTCACAGATACGCAGTATTTT.

Comments on this clone: An end of the junction differs from the germline gene, which may be a read error. V is TRBV30 and J is TRBJ2-1; 9 nucleotides agree with TRBD2. The germline CDR1 and CDR2 sequences are GTSNPN and SVGIG (reference sequence). The CDR3 consists of 17 residues. The CDR3 loop is CAGRGGSGRSSYNEQFF. In DNA, the CDR3 is TGTGCCGGGAGAGGGGGTAGCGGGAGAAGTTCCTACAATGAGCAGTTCTTC.

The chain employs TRBV10-3 and TRBJ2-7; TRBD2 aligns across 12 bases. J was trimmed by 1 base and V by 3 bases; bases with no gene match: 7. Germline V gene data show CDR1 as ENHRY and CDR2 as SYGVKD. The CDR3 covers 17 residues. CDR3 sequence: CAISEPTSGRRSYEQYF. The CDR3 region has the DNA TGTGCCATCAGTGAACCGACTAGCGGGAGACGATCCTACGAGCAGTACTTC.

This chain uses TRBV10-2 with TRBJ2-7; D uncertain. There are 11 residues in the CDR3. V was pared by 8 bases and J by 6 bases, with 11 bases between. Germline V gene lookup returns CDR1 WSHSY and CDR2 SAAADI. DNA for the CDR3: TGCGCCAGCTCCCCCCTCGTCGAGCAGTACTTC. It encodes CASSPLVEQYF.

The chain has TRBV5-1 and TRBJ2-7; D gene unclear. V lost 3 bases, J lost 4 bases, and 8 bases lay in between. CDR1 and CDR2 (germline): SGHRS, YFSETQ. This CDR3 is 12 amino acids long. The CDR3 DNA is TGCGCCAGCAGCTCACCCGGGTACGAGCAGTACTTC. It translates to CASSSPGYEQYF.

V usage is TRBV9 and J usage is TRBJ2-1, with D hard to call. The germline V gene encodes CDR1 SGDLS and CDR2 YYNGEE. The ends were cut back, 4 bases at V and 0 bases at J, with 11 bases in the middle. CDR3 length equals 15 residues. CDR3 loop: CASSPHFTSYNEQFF. In DNA, the CDR3 is TGTGCCAGCAGCCCTCACTTTACCTCCTACAATGAGCAGTTCTTC.

This chain links TRBV5-1 with TRBJ1-3; the match to TRBD1 covers 9 bases. The ends lost 4 bases at V and 8 bases at J; junction bases unmatched: 4. This CDR3 is built from 13 residues. Germline values: CDR1 SGHRS, CDR2 YFSETQ. The CDR3 coding sequence is TGCGCCAGCAGCCTGCGACAGGGGGACACCATATATTTT. Its protein is CASSLRQGDTIYF.